The next 22 T cell receptor beta chains were all read from a single sample in a study of shared clonotypes between healthy human individuals (dated by TCRdb to about 2020). Libraries came from the immunoSEQ multiplex PCR assay. As stored in TCRdb, this immuneACCESS dataset retains in-frame rearrangements with V and J assigned. A fraction of the clones does not appear; measured against another copy, unresolved V genes explain less than half of the discrepancy, and the remainder lacks a known reason. The sample table holds 1,400,000 or so clones, of which 98% were seen once. Approximately 0.4% of the sample is taken by the ten largest. Sample: naive CD4+ T cells sorted from blood. What this sample's cell subset or site label stands for: CD45RA+ positively selected. The receptors derive from a man between 25 and 39 years old in good health.

The chain uses TRBV2 and TRBJ2-5; no definite D call. Germline values: CDR1 SNHLY, CDR2 FYNNEI. Trimming stripped 1 base from V and 4 bases from J, with 13 bases between. The length of the CDR3 is 15 residues. CDR3 sequence: CASSEDLWIRETQYF. The DNA of the CDR3 is TGTGCCAGCAGTGAAGATCTGTGGATTAGAGAGACCCAGTACTTC.

This chain links TRBV2 with TRBJ1-5; D is possibly TRBD1 (5 bases). This CDR3 is 14 amino acids long. Trimming left V 1 base short and J 4 bases short, with 8 bases between. CDR1 is SNHLY, CDR2 FYNNEI, per germline. CDR3 nucleotides: TGTGCCAGCAGTGAAGGGTGGGGGAATCAGCCCCAGCATTTT. Translated, it gives CASSEGWGNQPQHF. The whole variable domain, remainder taken from reference TRBV2 and TRBJ1-5, is EPEVTQTPSHQVTQMGQEVILRCVPISNHLYFYWYRQILGQKVEFLVSFYNNEISEKSEIFDDQFSVERPDGSNFTLKIRSTKLEDSAMYFCASSEGWGNQPQHFGDGTRLSIL.

The chain has TRBV18 and TRBJ2-1; either TRBD1 or TRBD2 may fit D (6 bases each). Germline V lookup: CDR1 KGHSH, CDR2 LQKENI. The CDR3 has 21 amino acids. V lost 3 bases, J lost 9 bases, and 36 bases lay in between. The DNA for the CDR3 is TGTGCCAGCTCACCCTCAGGACAGCAATCGTTCGGGACTCAGGCGAGGGGTGAGCAGTTCTTC. Its protein product is CASSPSGQQSFGTQARGEQFF.

The rearrangement joins TRBV12-5 to TRBJ2-2, with 7 bases aligning to TRBD1. CDR1 LGHNT and CDR2 FRNRAP come from the germline V gene. CDR3 size: 14 residues. Trimming removed 5 bases from V and 4 bases from J; junction bases left unmatched: 4. The CDR3 nucleotides read TGTGCTAGTGGTCCGGACAGGTCCACCGGGGAGCTGTTTTTT. Amino acids: CASGPDRSTGELFF.

This chain uses TRBV11-3 with TRBJ2-3; tentative D call: TRBD1 (5 bases). CDR3 size: 15 residues. Trimming took off 5 bases at V and 6 bases at J, with 18 bases between the two ends. The germline V gene has CDR1 SGHNT and CDR2 YENEEA. The CDR3 reads CASSPGRVWGDTQYF. The CDR3 DNA is TGTGCCAGCAGCCCCGGCCGAGTATGGGGCGATACGCAGTATTTT.

The J gene is TRBJ2-7, the V gene TRBV10-3; 11 bases line up with TRBD1. V trimming: 8 bases; J trimming: 7 bases; junction bases outside the gene matches: 10. Per germline, CDR1 ENHRY and CDR2 SYGVKD. The CDR3 runs to 14 residues. The CDR3 here is CAISIGQGASEQYF. CDR3 in DNA: TGTGCCATCTCGATAGGACAGGGGGCGAGTGAGCAGTACTTC.

The rearrangement uses TRBV28 and TRBJ2-1, with D possibly matching TRBD2 (5 bases). This CDR3 spans 15 amino acids. Germline V gene data show CDR1 as MDHEN and CDR2 as SYDVKM. V was pared by 2 bases and J by 2 bases, with 10 bases between. This chain's CDR3 is CASSLPPEAYNEQFF. DNA of the CDR3: TGTGCCAGCAGTTTACCCCCGGAGGCCTACAATGAGCAGTTCTTC.

The rearrangement joins TRBV28 to TRBJ2-7; D not resolved. V shed 3 bases and J shed 6 bases, with 21 bases lying between them. Germline CDR1 MDHEN, CDR2 SYDVKM. The CDR3 totals 16 residues. CDR3 in amino acids: CASSFGRVLERFEQYF. CDR3 coding DNA: TGTGCCAGCAGTTTCGGAAGGGTTCTGGAGAGGTTCGAGCAGTACTTC.

V is TRBV30 and J is TRBJ2-5, with D possibly being TRBD1 (5 bases). Between the trimmed V and J ends, which lost 0 bases and 5 bases, there was a span of 10 bases. Germline CDR1 GTSNPN, CDR2 SVGIG (reference sequence). CDR3 size: 13 residues. Here the CDR3 DNA reads TGTGCCTGGAGTGTAAAAGGGGCGGAGACCCAGTACTTC. It encodes CAWSVKGAETQYF.

This chain joins TRBV20-1 and TRBJ2-5, with D unclear. Trimming left V 5 bases short and J 1 base short, with 5 bases between. The CDR3 is 11 amino acids. Per the germline V gene, CDR1 is DFQATT and CDR2 is SNEGSKA (reference sequence). Written as DNA, the CDR3 is TGCAGTGCTTTCCCCCAAGAGACCCAGTACTTC. Amino acids: CSAFPQETQYF.

The chain links TRBV10-3 to TRBJ1-5; tentative D call: TRBD1 (5 bases). The CDR3 covers 14 residues. Trimming removed 3 bases from V and 5 bases from J, with 11 bases in between. From germline, CDR1 is ENHRY and CDR2 SYGVKD. The CDR3, as DNA: TGTGCCATCAGTGAACAGGTTGGTCATCAGCCCCAGCATTTT. Protein: CAISEQVGHQPQHF.

The chain uses TRBV11-2 and TRBJ2-7, with 9 nucleotides matching TRBD2. The CDR3 loop spans 14 amino acids. Losses at the gene ends were 5 bases for V and 2 bases for J; bases not matched to a gene: 4. CDR1 is SGHAT and CDR2 is FQNNGV in the germline V gene. CDR3 nucleotide sequence: TGTGCCAGCAGCCACCGACTAGCGGCCTACGAGCAGTACTTC. This sequence encodes CASSHRLAAYEQYF.

The chain joins TRBV9 to TRBJ1-2; D unresolved. Germline lookup yields CDR1 SGDLS and CDR2 YYNGEE. The CDR3 extends over 14 amino acids. With 0 bases removed from V and 5 bases from J, the gap between germline ends came to 11 bases. CDR3 nucleotides: TGTGCCAGCAGCGTAGCACCGGATAATTATGGCTACACCTTC. Amino acids: CASSVAPDNYGYTF.

In DNA, the CDR3 is TGTGCTAGTGCCTCTAGTGGCTACAATGAGCAGTTCTTC. It encodes CASASSGYNEQFF. This chain uses TRBV12-5 with TRBJ2-1; D is unclear. The ends were cut back, 7 bases at V and 3 bases at J, with 10 bases in the middle. Germline CDR1 is LGHNT and CDR2 is FRNRAP. The CDR3 runs to 13 residues.

The J gene is TRBJ2-7, the V gene TRBV15; TRBD2 agrees at 12 bases. This CDR3 contains 16 residues. CDR1 is LNHNV and CDR2 is YYDKDF in the germline V gene (reference sequence). V lost 3 bases and J lost 6; bases outside the gene matches: 9. CDR3 sequence: CATSSPPGLAGGEQYF. The CDR3 DNA sequence: TGTGCCACCAGCAGCCCTCCGGGACTAGCGGGTGGCGAGCAGTACTTC.

The chain combines TRBV7-3 with TRBJ2-1; maybe TRBD2 (6 bases). V gave up 4 bases and J gave up 9 bases, with 19 bases separating them. The germline CDR1 and CDR2 sequences are SGHTA and FQGTGA. The CDR3 runs 15 residues. The CDR3 coding sequence is TGTGCCAGCAGCTCGCCCGGGACTCCAAGGGGTGAGCAGTTCTTC. This encodes CASSSPGTPRGEQFF.

As DNA, the CDR3 is TGTGCCAGCAGCCCTGGGCGGAGAAGCGAAAAACTGTTTTTT. Translation: CASSPGRRSEKLFF. The chain couples TRBV7-2 to TRBJ1-4; no definite D call. Trimming took 5 bases from V and 8 from J, leaving 15 bases between them. The CDR3 is made up of 14 amino acids. Germline CDR1 and CDR2: SGHTA and FQGNSA.

The rearrangement links TRBV7-6 to TRBJ2-7; 10 positions agree with TRBD1. CDR1 and CDR2 (germline): SGHVS, FNYEAQ. V lost 1 base to trimming and J lost 8 bases; unmatched junction nucleotides: 5. The CDR3 loop spans 14 amino acids. This chain's CDR3 is CASSLELGQGKQYF. The CDR3 DNA follows: TGTGCCAGCAGCTTAGAACTGGGACAGGGGAAGCAGTACTTC.

The chain has TRBV6-6 and TRBJ2-5; a possible D gene is TRBD2 (5 bases). This CDR3 region has 11 residues. Per germline, CDR1 MNHNY and CDR2 SVGAGI (reference sequence). Deletions cut 7 bases from V and 5 bases from J, with 8 bases between. This CDR3 is CASMREETQYF. CDR3 in DNA: TGTGCCAGCATGAGGGAGGAGACCCAGTACTTC.

The chain employs TRBV9 and TRBJ2-5; D is uncertain. With 0 bases removed from V and 2 bases from J, the gap between germline ends came to 8 bases. There are 14 residues in the CDR3. From germline, CDR1 is SGDLS and CDR2 YYNGEE. CDR3 protein: CASSVGEVQETQYF. DNA of the CDR3: TGTGCCAGCAGCGTAGGAGAGGTTCAAGAGACCCAGTACTTC. The variable domain in full, completed from reference TRBV9 and TRBJ2-5, reads DSGVTQTPKHLITATGQRVTLRCSPRSGDLSVYWYQQSLDQGLQFLIQYYNGEERAKGNILERFSAQQFPDLHSELNLSSLELGDSALYFCASSVGEVQETQYFGPGTRLLVL.

This rearrangement joins TRBV6-5 to TRBJ2-3; a possible D gene is TRBD2 (6 bases). Between the trimmed V and J ends, which lost 7 bases and 3 bases, there was a span of 17 bases. This CDR3 has 15 amino acids. Germline values: CDR1 MNHEY, CDR2 SVGAGI. CDR3 sequence: CASTYGGGQTDTQYF. CDR3 in DNA: TGTGCCAGCACCTATGGGGGAGGCCAAACAGATACGCAGTATTTT.

The chain uses TRBV9 and TRBJ2-7; D not certain. The V and J ends lost 0 bases and 6 bases respectively, with 16 bases between them. The CDR3 is made up of 15 amino acids. Germline V gene sequence: CDR1 SGDLS, CDR2 YYNGEE. The CDR3 region has the DNA TGTGCCAGCAGCGTAGGCCCCGGTAGTAGCTTCGAGCAGTACTTC. Residues: CASSVGPGSSFEQYF.